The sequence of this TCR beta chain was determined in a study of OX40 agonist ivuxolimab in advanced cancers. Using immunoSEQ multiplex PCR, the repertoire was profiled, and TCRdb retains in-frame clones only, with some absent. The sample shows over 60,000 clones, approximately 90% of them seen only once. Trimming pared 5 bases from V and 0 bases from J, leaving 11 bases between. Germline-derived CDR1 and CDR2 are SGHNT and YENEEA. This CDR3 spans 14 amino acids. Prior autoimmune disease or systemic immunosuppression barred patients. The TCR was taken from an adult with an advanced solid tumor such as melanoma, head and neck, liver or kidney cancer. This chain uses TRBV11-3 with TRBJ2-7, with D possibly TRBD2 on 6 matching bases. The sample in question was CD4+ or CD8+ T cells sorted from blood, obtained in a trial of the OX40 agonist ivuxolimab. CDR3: CASSPFGSSYEQYF. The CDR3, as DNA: TGTGCCAGCAGCCCCTTCGGGAGCTCCTACGAGCAGTACTTC. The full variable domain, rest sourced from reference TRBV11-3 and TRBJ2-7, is EAGVVQSPRYKIIEKKQPVAFWCNPISGHNTLYWYLQNLGQGPELLIRYENEEAVDDSQLPKDRFSAERLKGVDSTLKIQPAELGDSAVYLCASSPFGSSYEQYFGPGTRLTVT.